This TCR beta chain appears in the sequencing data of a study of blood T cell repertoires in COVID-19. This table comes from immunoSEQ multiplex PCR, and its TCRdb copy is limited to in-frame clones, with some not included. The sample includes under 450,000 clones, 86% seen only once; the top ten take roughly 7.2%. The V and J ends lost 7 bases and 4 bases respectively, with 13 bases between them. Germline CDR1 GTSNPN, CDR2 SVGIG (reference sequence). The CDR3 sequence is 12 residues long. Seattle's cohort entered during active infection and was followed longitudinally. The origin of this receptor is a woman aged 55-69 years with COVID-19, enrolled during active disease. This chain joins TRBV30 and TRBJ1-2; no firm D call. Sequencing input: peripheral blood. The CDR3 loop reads CAYSVTGYGYTF. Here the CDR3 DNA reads TGTGCCTACTCCGTGACGGGCTATGGCTACACCTTC.